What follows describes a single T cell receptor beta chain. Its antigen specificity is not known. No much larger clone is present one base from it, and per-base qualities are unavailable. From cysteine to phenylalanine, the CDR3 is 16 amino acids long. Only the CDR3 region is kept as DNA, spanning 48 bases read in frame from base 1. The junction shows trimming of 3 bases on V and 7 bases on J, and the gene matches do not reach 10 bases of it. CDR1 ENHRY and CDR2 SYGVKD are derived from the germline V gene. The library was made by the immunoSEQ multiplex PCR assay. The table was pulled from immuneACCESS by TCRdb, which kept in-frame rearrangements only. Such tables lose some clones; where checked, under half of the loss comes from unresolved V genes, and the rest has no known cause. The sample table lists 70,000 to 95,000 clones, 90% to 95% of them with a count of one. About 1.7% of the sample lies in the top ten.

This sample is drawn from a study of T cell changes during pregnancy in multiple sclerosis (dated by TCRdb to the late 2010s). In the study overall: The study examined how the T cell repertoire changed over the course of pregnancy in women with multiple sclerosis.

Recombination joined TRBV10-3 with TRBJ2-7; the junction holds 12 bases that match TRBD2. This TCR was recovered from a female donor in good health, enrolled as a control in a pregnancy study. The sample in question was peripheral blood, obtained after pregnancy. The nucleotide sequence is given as TGTGCCATCAGTGAAGTTCTAGCGGGAGGGCCGGGTGAGCAGTACTTC. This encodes CAISEVLAGGPGEQYF.